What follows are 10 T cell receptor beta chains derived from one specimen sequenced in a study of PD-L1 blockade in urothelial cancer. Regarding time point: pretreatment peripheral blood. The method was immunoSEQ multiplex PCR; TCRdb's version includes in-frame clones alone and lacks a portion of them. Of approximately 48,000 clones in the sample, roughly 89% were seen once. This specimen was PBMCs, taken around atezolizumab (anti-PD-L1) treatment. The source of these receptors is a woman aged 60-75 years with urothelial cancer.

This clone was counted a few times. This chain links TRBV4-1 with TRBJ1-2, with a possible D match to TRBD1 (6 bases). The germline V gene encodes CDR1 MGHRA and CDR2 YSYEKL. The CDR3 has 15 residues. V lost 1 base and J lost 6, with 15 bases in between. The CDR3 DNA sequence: TGCGCCAGCAGCCAAGGTCAAGGCAGGGGCAATGGCTACACCTTC. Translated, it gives CASSQGQGRGNGYTF.

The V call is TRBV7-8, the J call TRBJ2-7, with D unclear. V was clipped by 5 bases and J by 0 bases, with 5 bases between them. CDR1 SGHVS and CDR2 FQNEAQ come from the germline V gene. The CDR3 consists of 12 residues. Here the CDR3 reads CASSLISYEQYF. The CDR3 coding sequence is TGTGCCAGCAGCCTAATCTCCTACGAGCAGTACTTC.

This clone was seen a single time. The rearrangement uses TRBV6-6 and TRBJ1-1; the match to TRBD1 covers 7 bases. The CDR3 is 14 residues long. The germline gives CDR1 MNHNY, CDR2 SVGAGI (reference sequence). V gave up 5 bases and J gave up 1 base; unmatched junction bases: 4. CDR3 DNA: TGTGCCAGCAGTGCGACAGGGACGAACACTGAAGCTTTCTTT. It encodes CASSATGTNTEAFF.

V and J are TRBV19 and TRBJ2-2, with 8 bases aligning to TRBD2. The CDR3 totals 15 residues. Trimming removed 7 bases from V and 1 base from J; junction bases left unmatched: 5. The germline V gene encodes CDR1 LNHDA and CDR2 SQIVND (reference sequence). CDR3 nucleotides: TGTGCCAGTACCAGCGGGAGTCGGAACACCGGGGAGCTGTTTTTT. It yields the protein CASTSGSRNTGELFF. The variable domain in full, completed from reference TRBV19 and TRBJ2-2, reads DGGITQSPKYLFRKEGQNVTLSCEQNLNHDAMYWYRQDPGQGLRLIYYSQIVNDFQKGDIAEGYSVSREKKESFPLTVTSAQKNPTAFYLCASTSGSRNTGELFFGEGSRLTVL.

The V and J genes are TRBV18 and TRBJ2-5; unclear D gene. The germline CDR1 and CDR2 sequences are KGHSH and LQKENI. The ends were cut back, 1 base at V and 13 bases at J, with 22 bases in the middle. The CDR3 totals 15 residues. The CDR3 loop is CASSPLPPPTRDGYF. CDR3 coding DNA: TGTGCCAGCTCACCACTTCCGCCCCCCACTCGCGATGGGTACTTC.

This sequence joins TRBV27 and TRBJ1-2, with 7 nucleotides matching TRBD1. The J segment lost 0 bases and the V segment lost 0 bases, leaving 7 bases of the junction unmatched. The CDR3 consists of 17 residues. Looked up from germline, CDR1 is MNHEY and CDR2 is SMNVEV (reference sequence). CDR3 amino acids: CASSLSRQGKANYGYTF. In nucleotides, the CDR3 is TGTGCCAGCAGTTTATCCCGACAGGGCAAGGCTAACTATGGCTACACCTTC.

The CDR3 spells CASSLGQIETYEQYF. CDR3 coding DNA: TGTGCCAGCAGTCTGGGACAGATAGAGACCTACGAGCAGTACTTC. J is TRBJ2-7 and V is TRBV6-5; 7 bases line up with TRBD1. V was pared by 5 bases and J by 2 bases, with 9 bases of the junction left unmatched. The CDR3 contains 15 residues. Germline V gene data show CDR1 as MNHEY and CDR2 as SVGAGI.

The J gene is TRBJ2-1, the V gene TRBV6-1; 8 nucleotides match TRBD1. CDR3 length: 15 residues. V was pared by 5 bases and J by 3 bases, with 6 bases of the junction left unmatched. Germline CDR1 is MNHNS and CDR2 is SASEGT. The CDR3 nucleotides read TGTGCCAGCAGTACCCCCGGGACAGGCTACAATGAGCAGTTCTTC. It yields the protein CASSTPGTGYNEQFF.

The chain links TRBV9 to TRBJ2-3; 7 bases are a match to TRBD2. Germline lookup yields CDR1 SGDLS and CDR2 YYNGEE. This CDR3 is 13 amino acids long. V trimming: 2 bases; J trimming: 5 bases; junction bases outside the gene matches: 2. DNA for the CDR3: TGTGCCAGCAGCGTTGTAGCGGGAGATACGCAGTATTTT. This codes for CASSVVAGDTQYF.

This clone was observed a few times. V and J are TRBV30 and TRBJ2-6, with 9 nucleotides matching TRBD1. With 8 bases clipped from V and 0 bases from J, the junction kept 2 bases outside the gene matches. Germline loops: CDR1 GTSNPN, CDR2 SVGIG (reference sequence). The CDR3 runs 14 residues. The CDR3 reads CAGTGYSGANVLTF. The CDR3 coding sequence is TGTGCCGGGACAGGGTACTCTGGGGCCAACGTCCTGACTTTC. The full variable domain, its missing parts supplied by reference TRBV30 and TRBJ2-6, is SQTIHQWPATLVQPVGSPLSLECTVEGTSNPNLYWYRQAAGRGLQLLFYSVGIGQISSEVPQNLSASRPQDRQFILSSKKLLLSDSGFYLCAGTGYSGANVLTFGAGSRLTVL.